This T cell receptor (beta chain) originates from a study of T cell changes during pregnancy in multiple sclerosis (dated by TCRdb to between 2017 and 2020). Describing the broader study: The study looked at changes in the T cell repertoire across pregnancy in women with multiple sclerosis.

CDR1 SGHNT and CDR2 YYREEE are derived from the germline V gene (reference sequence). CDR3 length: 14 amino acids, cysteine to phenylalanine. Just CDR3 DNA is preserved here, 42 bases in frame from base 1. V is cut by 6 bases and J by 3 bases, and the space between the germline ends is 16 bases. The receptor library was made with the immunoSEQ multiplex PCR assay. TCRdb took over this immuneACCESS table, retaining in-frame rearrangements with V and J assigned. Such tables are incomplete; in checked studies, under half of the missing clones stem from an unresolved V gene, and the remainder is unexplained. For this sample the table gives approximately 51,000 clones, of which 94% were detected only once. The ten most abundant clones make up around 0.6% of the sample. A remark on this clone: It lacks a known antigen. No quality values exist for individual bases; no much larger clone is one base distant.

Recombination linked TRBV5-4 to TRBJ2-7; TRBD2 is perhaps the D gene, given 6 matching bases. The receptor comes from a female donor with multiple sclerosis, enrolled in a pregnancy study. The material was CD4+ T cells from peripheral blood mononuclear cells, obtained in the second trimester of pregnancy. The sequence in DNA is TGTGCCAGCACCCCCGGCCGGGGGATCTACGAGCAGTACTTC. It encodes CASTPGRGIYEQYF.